What follows are 9 T cell receptor beta chains derived from one specimen sequenced in a study of blood T cell repertoires in COVID-19. Repertoires were generated with immunoSEQ multiplex PCR, while TCRdb's copy carries only in-frame clones and drops some. The table includes under 45,000 clones, just under 85% detected once. The sequenced sample was peripheral blood. All receptors come from a human donor in a cohort sampled during active COVID-19.

CDR3 nucleotides: TGTGCCAGAAGCCCCGCGGGCCTCGGGACCCAGTACTTC. The encoded protein is CARSPAGLGTQYF. The genes are TRBV5-3 and TRBJ2-5; a weak D match, TRBD2 (5 bases). TRBV5-3 is an ORF for which the function is uncertain. Trimming stripped 4 bases from V and 7 bases from J, with 14 bases between. The CDR3 is made up of 13 amino acids.

The chain uses TRBV6-5 and TRBJ2-7; 7 nucleotides match TRBD1. Germline V gene sequence: CDR1 MNHEY, CDR2 SVGAGI. The ends lost 7 bases at V and 1 base at J; junction bases unmatched: 10. The CDR3 is 15 amino acids. CDR3 residues: CASTKTGPLSYEQYF. CDR3 DNA sequence: TGTGCCAGCACTAAGACAGGGCCCCTGTCCTACGAGCAGTACTTC.

This chain links TRBV9 with TRBJ1-1; D not resolved. V lost 0 bases and J 4 bases, leaving 13 bases between the germline ends. The CDR3 covers 15 residues. Germline V gene sequence: CDR1 SGDLS, CDR2 YYNGEE. CDR3 DNA sequence: TGTGCCAGCAGCGTAGAAACCCATACGGGCACTGAAGCTTTCTTT. This sequence encodes CASSVETHTGTEAFF.

This clone appeared a single time. The chain recombines TRBV5-5 with TRBJ1-5, with D possibly being TRBD1 (6 bases). The V end lost 0 bases, the J end lost 1 base, and 14 bases lay between the germline ends. CDR1 SGHKS and CDR2 YYEKEE come from the germline V gene (reference sequence). CDR3 length: 17 residues. In nucleotides, the CDR3 is TGTGCCAGCAGCTTGGAGCCCGGACAGCGAAGCAATCAGCCCCAGCATTTT. Translating it yields CASSLEPGQRSNQPQHF.

This clone was seen a few times. The V gene is TRBV28, the J gene TRBJ2-3, with TRBD2 matching over 7 bases. Trimming cost V 8 bases and J 9 bases; bases outside gene matches: 26. CDR3 length: 18 residues. The germline CDR1 and CDR2 sequences are MDHEN and SYDVKM. CDR3 loop: CASSNNQIGWGGKGTQYF. DNA for the CDR3: TGTGCCAGCTCGAATAATCAGATTGGGTGGGGGGGGAAAGGCACGCAGTATTTT.

This clone is a singleton in its sample. The rearrangement uses TRBV7-2 and TRBJ1-2; 10 bases match TRBD1. This CDR3 spans 14 amino acids. Germline CDR1 is SGHTA and CDR2 is FQGNSA. Trimming removed 5 bases from V and 8 bases from J; junction bases left unmatched: 8. The CDR3 loop is CASSTSGTGEGYTF. CDR3 in DNA: TGTGCCAGCAGCACCTCCGGGACAGGGGAAGGCTACACCTTC.

J is TRBJ2-5 and V is TRBV13; TRBD2 matches at 12 bases. The junction had 9 bases not matched to a gene; V was cut back by 3 bases and J by 4 bases. CDR1 is PRHDT and CDR2 is FYEKMQ in the germline V gene (reference sequence). CDR3 size: 17 residues. This CDR3 is CASSLTSGGRPLETQYF. The CDR3 coding sequence is TGTGCCAGCAGCTTGACTAGCGGGGGCCGCCCCCTAGAGACCCAGTACTTC. Drawing the rest from reference TRBV13 and TRBJ2-5, the complete variable domain is AAGVIQSPRHLIKEKRETATLKCYPIPRHDTVYWYQQGPGQDPQFLISFYEKMQSDKGSIPDRFSAQQFSDYHSELNMSSLELGDSALYFCASSLTSGGRPLETQYFGPGTRLLVL.

The chain uses TRBV18 and TRBJ2-2; the match to TRBD1 covers 8 bases. This CDR3 has 16 residues. The ends lost 0 bases at V and 7 bases at J; junction bases unmatched: 7. Germline CDR1 and CDR2: KGHSH and LQKENI. CDR3 sequence (DNA): TGTGCCAGCTCACCACCGCAGACAGGGGTGGGCGGGGAGCTGTTTTTT. This translates into CASSPPQTGVGGELFF. The variable domain in full, completed from reference TRBV18 and TRBJ2-2, reads NAGVMQNPRHLVRRRGQEARLRCSPMKGHSHVYWYRQLPEEGLKFMVYLQKENIIDESGMPKERFSAEFPKEGPSILRIQQVVRGDSAAYFCASSPPQTGVGGELFFGEGSRLTVL.

A remark on this clone: At one boundary the junction diverges from the germline segment, which might be a read error. This chain uses TRBV24-1 with TRBJ1-2; 8 bases are shared with TRBD1. Germline-derived CDR1 and CDR2 are KGHDR and SFDVKD. This CDR3 comprises 14 residues. The chain's CDR3 is CATSDRTGNSGYTF. Written as DNA, the CDR3 is TGTGCCACCAGTGATAGGACAGGGAACTCTGGCTACACCTTC.